The next 19 T cell receptor beta chains were all read from a single sample in a study of blood T cell repertoires in COVID-19. Repertoires were generated with immunoSEQ multiplex PCR, while TCRdb's copy carries only in-frame clones and drops some. The repertoire holds under 85,000 clones, with 86% as singletons. The sequenced sample was peripheral blood. The receptors shown here come from a middle-aged man with COVID-19, enrolled during active disease.

The chain is built from TRBV6-6 and TRBJ2-3; the match to TRBD2 covers 9 bases. The CDR3 loop spans 16 amino acids. The junction had 7 bases not matched to a gene; V was cut back by 2 bases and J by 4 bases. The germline CDR1 and CDR2 sequences are MNHNY and SVGAGI (reference sequence). CDR3 sequence: CASSYGGGGVADTQYF. DNA of the CDR3: TGTGCCAGCAGTTACGGTGGCGGGGGGGTGGCAGATACGCAGTATTTT.

The CDR3 here is CASSVVAGGGWRGYTF. The CDR3 nucleotides read TGTGCCAGCAGCGTAGTCGCGGGGGGAGGCTGGCGTGGCTACACCTTC. V usage is TRBV9 and J usage is TRBJ1-2; D is perhaps TRBD1 (5 bases). V was cut by 0 bases and J by 7 bases, with 19 bases left in between. CDR1 SGDLS and CDR2 YYNGEE come from the germline V gene. The CDR3 spans 16 residues.

The chain couples TRBV7-9 to TRBJ1-4; D perhaps matches TRBD1 (6 bases). CDR1 SEHNR and CDR2 FQNEAQ come from the germline V gene (reference sequence). The CDR3 extends over 15 amino acids. V was shortened by 6 bases and J by 15 bases, with 26 bases between the two germline ends. CDR3 region: CASSRRRGLDGQMFF. In DNA form, the CDR3 reads TGTGCCAGCAGTCGGCGCAGGGGTTTGGACGGCCAAATGTTTTTT.

This chain joins TRBV30 and TRBJ2-5; 11 positions match TRBD1. From germline, CDR1 is GTSNPN and CDR2 SVGIG (reference sequence). The CDR3 sequence is 15 residues long. V was clipped by 3 bases and J by 5 bases; unmatched bases: 8. CDR3 sequence reads: CAWRRDRGLRETQYF. CDR3 DNA sequence: TGTGCCTGGAGGAGGGACAGGGGGTTGAGGGAGACCCAGTACTTC.

This sequence joins TRBV7-2 and TRBJ1-2; 9 bases fit TRBD1. CDR3 size: 16 residues. CDR1 is SGHTA and CDR2 is FQGNSA in the germline V gene. Trimming cost V 5 bases and J 5 bases; bases outside gene matches: 12. The CDR3 loop is CASSTPGTGLRYGYTF. CDR3 sequence (DNA): TGTGCCAGCAGCACGCCCGGGACAGGGCTTCGTTATGGCTACACCTTC.

CDR3 bases: TGTGCCAGCAGCCAAGTTCTTGTGGGACAGGGAGGATGGACTAATGAAAAACTGTTTTTT. It specifies CASSQVLVGQGGWTNEKLFF. The chain carries TRBV4-2 and TRBJ1-4, with 9 bases fitting TRBD1. The V segment lost 1 base and the J segment 2 bases; nucleotides outside the gene matches: 14. The CDR3 spans 20 residues. Germline V lookup: CDR1 LGHNA, CDR2 YNFKEQ.

The V gene is TRBV30, the J gene TRBJ1-1, with 7 bases that match TRBD1. V gave up 5 bases and J gave up 6 bases; unmatched junction bases: 12. This CDR3 has 14 amino acids. CDR1 and CDR2 from the germline V gene are GTSNPN and SVGIG (reference sequence). The DNA of the CDR3 is TGTGCCTGGGGGACAGTAGAGAATGGCGCTGAAGCTTTCTTT. It yields the protein CAWGTVENGAEAFF.

The gene calls are TRBV19 and TRBJ1-1; TRBD1 is a possible D gene (5 bases). The germline CDR1 and CDR2 sequences are LNHDA and SQIVND (reference sequence). The CDR3 runs 15 residues. V lost 7 bases to trimming and J lost 3 bases, with 18 bases between them. The CDR3 bases are TGTGCCAGTACCCTCTCCCGCGGGGGTCACACTGAAGCTTTCTTT. Translating gives CASTLSRGGHTEAFF.

In this sample, this clone turned up once. V gene TRBV2 combines with J gene TRBJ2-5; TRBD2 matches 8 bases. CDR1 and CDR2 from the germline V gene are SNHLY and FYNNEI. The junction had 11 bases not matched to a gene; V was cut back by 7 bases and J by 4 bases. The CDR3 has 15 amino acids. The chain's CDR3 is CASTLALTSGETQYF. The CDR3 region has the DNA TGTGCCAGCACCCTGGCCCTTACTAGCGGAGAGACCCAGTACTTC.

This clone occurred once. The rearrangement joins TRBV3-1 (or the pseudogene TRBV3-2) to TRBJ2-3; 7 nucleotides line up with TRBD2. Trimming took 1 base from V and 3 from J; bases not matched to a gene: 7. Germline V gene lookup returns CDR1 LGHDT and CDR2 YNNKEL (reference sequence). This CDR3 contains 16 residues. The CDR3 DNA is TGTGCCAGCAGCCAAGTGATGGGACTAACTACAGATACGCAGTATTTT. Protein sequence: CASSQVMGLTTDTQYF.

The chain combines TRBV7-9 with TRBJ1-4, with 8 nucleotides matching TRBD1. CDR1 and CDR2 (germline): SEHNR, FQNEAQ (reference sequence). This CDR3 is built from 14 residues. J gave up 8 bases and V 1 base, and 3 bases lay outside the gene matches. The CDR3 coding sequence is TGTGCCAGCAGCTTAGGACAGGGGTTGGAAAAACTGTTTTTT. Its protein is CASSLGQGLEKLFF.

In this sample, this clone turned up a few times. J is TRBJ1-5 and V is TRBV19; 7 nucleotides match TRBD1. With 9 bases clipped from V and 6 bases from J, the junction kept 8 bases outside the gene matches. The CDR3 covers 13 residues. Germline lookup yields CDR1 LNHDA and CDR2 SQIVND (reference sequence). The CDR3 here is CASTDRESQPQHF. The DNA of the CDR3 is TGTGCCAGCACCGACAGGGAAAGTCAGCCCCAGCATTTT.

The J gene is TRBJ1-2, the V gene TRBV29-1; D is uncertain. CDR1 is SQVTM, CDR2 ANQGSEA, per germline. Trimming removed 6 bases at V and 8 bases at J, with 13 bases between. The CDR3 length is 11 residues. The DNA of the CDR3 is TGCAGCGTCGAGCCTGTCGAAGGCTACACCTTC. It is translated as CSVEPVEGYTF.

V usage is TRBV27 and J usage is TRBJ1-1; possibly TRBD1 for D (6 bases). V gave up 4 bases and J gave up 0 bases, with 12 bases separating them. CDR3 length: 15 residues. CDR1 and CDR2 (germline): MNHEY, SMNVEV (reference sequence). CDR3: CASSSHDRMNTEAFF. CDR3 in DNA: TGTGCCAGCAGTTCCCACGACAGGATGAACACTGAAGCTTTCTTT.

CDR3 amino acids: CASSLGGGDTEAFF. CDR3 nucleotides: TGTGCCAGCAGCCTCGGGGGGGGTGACACTGAAGCTTTCTTT. The V gene is TRBV5-4, the J gene TRBJ1-1, with TRBD1 as a possible D gene (5 bases). CDR1 is SGHNT, CDR2 YYREEE, per germline (reference sequence). The V and J ends lost 4 bases and 3 bases respectively, with 13 bases between them. The CDR3 has 14 residues. The whole variable domain, remainder taken from reference TRBV5-4 and TRBJ1-1, is ETGVTQSPTHLIKTRGQQVTLRCSSQSGHNTVSWYQQALGQGPQFIFQYYREEENGRGNFPPRFSGLQFPNYSSELNVNALELDDSALYLCASSLGGGDTEAFFGQGTRLTVV.

The gene calls are TRBV28 and TRBJ1-4, with TRBD1 matching over 7 bases. CDR1 is MDHEN and CDR2 is SYDVKM in the germline V gene. Unmatched junction bases numbered 0, after V lost 2 bases and J lost 6 bases. CDR3 length: 13 amino acids. The CDR3 protein is CASSLGQDEKLFF. The CDR3 bases are TGTGCCAGCAGTTTAGGACAGGATGAAAAACTGTTTTTT.

The chain has TRBV27 and TRBJ1-6; D unresolved. The CDR3 sequence is 12 residues long. Between the trimmed V and J ends, which lost 7 bases and 6 bases, there was a span of 7 bases. CDR1 is MNHEY and CDR2 is SMNVEV in the germline V gene (reference sequence). The CDR3 spells CASTRANSPLHF. The DNA of the CDR3 is TGTGCCAGCACGAGGGCTAATTCACCCCTCCACTTT.

The rearrangement joins TRBV11-3 to TRBJ1-3; TRBD1 is a possible D gene (6 bases). Germline V gives CDR1 SGHNT, CDR2 YENEEA. This CDR3 spans 16 amino acids. Between the trimmed V and J ends, which lost 5 bases and 0 bases, there was a span of 14 bases. In DNA form, the CDR3 reads TGTGCCAGCAGCCGGACAGTTCCCTTCTCTGGAAACACCATATATTTT. Protein product: CASSRTVPFSGNTIYF. Together with reference TRBV11-3 and TRBJ1-3, the CDR3 gives the full variable domain: EAGVVQSPRYKIIEKKQPVAFWCNPISGHNTLYWYLQNLGQGPELLIRYENEEAVDDSQLPKDRFSAERLKGVDSTLKIQPAELGDSAVYLCASSRTVPFSGNTIYFGEGSWLTVV.

The table lists this clone with a few counts. The chain recombines TRBV6-5 with TRBJ2-7, with 9 bases that match TRBD1. Germline CDR1 is MNHEY and CDR2 is SVGAGI. V dropped 2 bases and J dropped 3; count of bases not matched to a gene: 2. This CDR3 has 14 residues. CDR3 amino acids: CASSYGQGYYEQYF. CDR3 DNA sequence: TGTGCCAGCAGTTACGGACAGGGGTACTACGAGCAGTACTTC.